These T cell receptor beta chains were read from a single sample in a study of shared clonotypes between healthy human individuals. Produced via immunoSEQ multiplex PCR; TCRdb's table is partial and in-frame only. The sample has roughly 2 million clones, 85% to 95% seen once; the top ten hold 0.13%. Sequencing used naive CD4+ T cells sorted from blood. The origin of the receptors is a man aged 18-30 years in good health. CDR3s include the opening cysteine and the closing phenylalanine or tryptophan. Fields, in order: D gene, clone size, V gene, CDR3 length, J gene, CDR3 DNA, CDR3 protein. The D gene is left open where the match is weak. A clone size is listed for some rows: how often the clone was seen (once, few, many), or a class if it is expanded.

NA	NA	TRBV29-1	13	TRBJ1-5	TGCAGCGCCTCGAGGGACATCAATCAGCCCCAGCATTTT	CSASRDINQPQHF
NA	NA	TRBV7-9	13	TRBJ2-7	TGTGCCAGCAGCTTAGTTAAGGCCTACGAGCAGTACTTC	CASSLVKAYEQYF
NA	NA	TRBV9	12	TRBJ1-2	TGTGCCAGCAGCGTGGGTGACTATGGCTACACCTTC	CASSVGDYGYTF
NA	NA	TRBV5-1	15	TRBJ2-7	TGCGCCAGCAGCTTGTATGGGGGGCGCACCTACGAGCAGTACTTC	CASSLYGGRTYEQYF
TRBD1	NA	TRBV7-9	14	TRBJ1-1	TGTGCCAGCAGCCAGGACAGGGGGGGCACTGAAGCTTTCTTT	CASSQDRGGTEAFF
NA	NA	TRBV6-1	12	TRBJ1-5	TGTGCCAGCAGTGAAGCGCGGCAGCCCCAGCATTTT	CASSEARQPQHF
NA	NA	TRBV5-6	11	TRBJ1-2	TGTGCCAGCAGCTTGGAGCAGGGTTACACCTTC	CASSLEQGYTF
TRBD2	NA	TRBV5-1	16	TRBJ2-5	TGCGCCAGCAGCTTGTTCCGGGGGGATAAGTCGGAGACCCAGTACTTC	CASSLFRGDKSETQYF
NA	once	TRBV5-1	15	TRBJ1-6	TGCGCCAGCAGCACCGGACAGCAACATAATTCACCCCTCCACTTT	CASSTGQQHNSPLHF
NA	NA	TRBV6-1	13	TRBJ1-1	TGTGCCAGCAGCCTTCGGGACGGCGGCCAAGCTTTCTTT	CASSLRDGGQAFF
NA	NA	TRBV7-8	14	TRBJ1-1	TGTGCCAGCAGCTTAGTCCCCATGAACACTGAAGCTTTCTTT	CASSLVPMNTEAFF
NA	NA	TRBV30	11	TRBJ2-1	TGTGCCTGGAGCGCCGGGAATGAGCAGTTCTTC	CAWSAGNEQFF
TRBD2	NA	TRBV28	14	TRBJ2-1	TGTGCCAGCAGATCTAGCGGGGGGTCCAATGAGCAGTTCTTC	CASRSSGGSNEQFF
NA	once	TRBV9	12	TRBJ1-1	TGTGCCAGCAGCGCGGGACTTACTGAAGCTTTCTTT	CASSAGLTEAFF
NA	once	TRBV5-1	14	TRBJ2-7	TGCGCCAGCAGCCCAAACGCAGGGGTCGACGAGCAGTACTTC	CASSPNAGVDEQYF
NA	NA	TRBV19	13	TRBJ2-1	TGTGCCAGTAGTATAGATCGGGGTAGCAGGGAGTTCTTC	CASSIDRGSREFF
NA	NA	TRBV18	14	TRBJ1-5	TGTGCCAGCTCACCCGACAGGATCGATCAGCCCCAGCATTTT	CASSPDRIDQPQHF
NA	NA	TRBV7-7	15	TRBJ1-1	TGTGCTAGCAGCCTCAAAGGGGCCGAGAACACTGAAGCTTTCTTT	CASSLKGAENTEAFF
NA	NA	TRBV5-1	16	TRBJ2-7	TGCGCCAGCAGCTTGGGATCCGTCAGGGACTCCTACGAGCAGTACTTC	CASSLGSVRDSYEQYF
NA	NA	TRBV6-6	14	TRBJ1-1	TGTGCCAGCAGTTACTCTCTGGGGGCGACTGAAGCTTTCTTT	CASSYSLGATEAFF
NA	NA	TRBV7-8	15	TRBJ2-7	TGTGCCAGCAGCTCCGGAGGGGGCAGGGGCTACGAGCAGTACTTC	CASSSGGGRGYEQYF
NA	NA	TRBV2	14	TRBJ2-6	TGTGCCAGCAGTGCGAGCACTGGGGCCAACGTCCTGACTTTC	CASSASTGANVLTF
NA	NA	TRBV7-3	13	TRBJ1-6	TGTGCCAGCAGCCCAGGACAGACGGGGCCCCTCCACTTT	CASSPGQTGPLHF
NA	NA	TRBV21-1	15	TRBJ1-6	TGTGCCAGCAGCAAGGGGGGACAGGGAGGGTCACCCCTCCACTTT	CASSKGGQGGSPLHF
NA	NA	TRBV19	15	TRBJ1-6	TGTGCCAGTCACGACCGGGTTTCCTATAATTCACCCCTCCACTTT	CASHDRVSYNSPLHF
NA	NA	TRBV15	17	TRBJ2-7	TGTGCCACCAGCAGAGTGGCCGGGGGCGTCATACCCTACGAGCAGTACTTC	CATSRVAGGVIPYEQYF
NA	once	TRBV5-1	14	TRBJ1-1	TGCGCCAGCAGCCAGACGACAGGGAACACTGAAGCTTTCTTT	CASSQTTGNTEAFF
NA	NA	TRBV5-1	15	TRBJ2-1	TGCGCCAGCAGTGCTGAGGGTAGCTCCTACAATGAGCAGTTCTTC	CASSAEGSSYNEQFF
NA	NA	TRBV5-4	15	TRBJ2-3	TGTGCCAGCAGCTTGGTCGGACCTAGCACAGATACGCAGTATTTT	CASSLVGPSTDTQYF
NA	NA	TRBV6-1	15	TRBJ1-5	TGTGCCAGCAGCCCGGGAACGCATAGCAATCAGCCCCAGCATTTT	CASSPGTHSNQPQHF
TRBD1	NA	TRBV6-5	15	TRBJ1-2	TGTGCCAGCAGCTCAATCAGACAGGGGACTTATGGCTACACCTTC	CASSSIRQGTYGYTF
NA	NA	TRBV6-5	15	TRBJ2-7	TGTGCCAGCAGTTACTCGAACACAGGGTCCTACGAGCAGTACTTC	CASSYSNTGSYEQYF
NA	NA	TRBV10-2	14	TRBJ1-5	TGCGCCAGCAGTGGACCCGGGGTTAATCAGCCCCAGCATTTT	CASSGPGVNQPQHF
TRBD1	NA	TRBV4-1	15	TRBJ1-2	TGCGCCAGCAGCCAGGGGGACAGGGACAACTATGGCTACACCTTC	CASSQGDRDNYGYTF
NA	once	TRBV4-1	16	TRBJ2-7	TGCGCCAGCAGCCAGGGGTCTGGGGGGCTAGCCTACGAGCAGTACTTC	CASSQGSGGLAYEQYF
NA	once	TRBV27	14	TRBJ1-4	TGTGCCAGCAGTTTATCCGCAGGGTCTGAAAAACTGTTTTTT	CASSLSAGSEKLFF